This is a list of T cell receptor beta chains from one sample in a study of shared clonotypes between healthy human individuals. Repertoires were generated with immunoSEQ multiplex PCR, while TCRdb's copy carries only in-frame clones and drops some. Seen here are 2.3 million or so clones, 85% to 95% observed once, and the top ten hold about 0.37%. The sample was naive CD4+ T cells from PBMCs. The origin of the receptors is a man between 18 and 35 years old in good health. Some clones in this sample may be carry-over from other donors' samples. Each CDR3 is given with its conserved first and last residue. The size entry is marked missing in some rows and otherwise reads once, few, many or a size class.

CDR3aa: CASASGVGNTIYF
v_gene: TRBV10-1
abundance: .
len: 13

CDR3aa: CASSLGRTITDTQYF
v_gene: TRBV5-6
abundance: .
len: 15

CDR3aa: CASSSPGTSFWQYF
v_gene: TRBV7-2
abundance: .
len: 14

CDR3aa: CSVEGRVRPDNEQFF
v_gene: TRBV29-1
abundance: .
len: 15

CDR3aa: CASSVEGLAGGPYEQYF
v_gene: TRBV9
abundance: .
len: 17

CDR3aa: CASSLTAAGGYGYTF
v_gene: TRBV28
abundance: .
len: 15

CDR3aa: CASSQGLNTQYF
v_gene: TRBV4-1
abundance: .
len: 12

CDR3aa: CASSRGSGTDTQYF
v_gene: TRBV9
abundance: .
len: 14

CDR3aa: CASSVQGKRVPRGNQPQHF
v_gene: TRBV7-7
abundance: .
len: 19

CDR3aa: CASSHLEQYF
v_gene: TRBV28
abundance: .
len: 10

CDR3aa: CASSLATVNFGGYTF
v_gene: TRBV12-1
abundance: .
len: 15

CDR3aa: CASSSLVGGGRANEQFF
v_gene: TRBV19
abundance: .
len: 17

CDR3aa: CASSEVNRGTGELFF
v_gene: TRBV6-1
abundance: .
len: 15

CDR3aa: CATSRAVSEQFF
v_gene: TRBV15
abundance: once
len: 12

CDR3aa: CASSIRDSTNIQYF
v_gene: TRBV7-9
abundance: .
len: 14

CDR3aa: CSVERTYNEQFF
v_gene: TRBV29-1
abundance: .
len: 12

CDR3aa: CASSLRGSLIGETQYF
v_gene: TRBV5-1
abundance: .
len: 16

CDR3aa: CASSLAGVSLEQYF
v_gene: TRBV4-2
abundance: .
len: 14

CDR3aa: CASNQAGLNHEQYF
v_gene: TRBV28
abundance: .
len: 14

CDR3aa: CASRKQGNEQYF
v_gene: TRBV6-6
abundance: .
len: 12

CDR3aa: CASSGGSRGLSNQPQHF
v_gene: TRBV19
abundance: once
len: 17

CDR3aa: CASSPLAGGPTDTQYF
v_gene: TRBV7-7
abundance: .
len: 16

CDR3aa: CAWSPMGETQYF
v_gene: TRBV30
abundance: .
len: 12